This record covers a single TCR beta chain. Its target antigen remains unknown. No base quality information exists; no much larger clone differs at one position. The library was obtained by the immunoSEQ multiplex PCR assay. Processing in the source paper ran as follows. A statistical classification framework was built to diagnose cytomegalovirus status from the catalog of TCR beta chain sequences. The table comes from immuneACCESS by way of TCRdb, which keeps in-frame sequences with V and J called. Part of the clones is missing from these tables; in studies checked, under half for an unresolved V gene and the rest for unknown reasons. The V and J calls and clone size are taken from that table; D and trimming were inferred from the DNA. Recorded for this sample are approximately 230,000 clones; more than 75% of them occurred a single time. Around 12% of the sample is held by the ten biggest clonotypes.

This entry belongs to a study of cytomegalovirus exposure and HLA in healthy donors (dated by TCRdb to about 2017). Turning to the overall study: The 500 to 800 repertoires of the first cohort and the roughly 110 validation repertoires were produced on the same platform, according to a later analysis. The study combined high-throughput TCR immunosequencing, statistical association of individual TCRs with disease status, and machine learning to predict cytomegalovirus infection status. Besides the first cohort of some 670 subjects, a separate validation cohort made up of 120 different subjects was used. The study was designed to test whether signatures of past pathogen exposure could be identified by cataloging public T cell receptors.

The donors were included in the validation cohort of some 120 subjects, a group kept apart from the roughly 700-subject first cohort. Sequences MNHNS (CDR1) and SASEGT (CDR2) are obtained from the germline V gene. The CDR3 goes from the cysteine to the phenylalanine over 15 residues. Left in the record is the CDR3 DNA by itself, 45 bases read in frame from the first base. The junction shows trimming of 0 bases on V and 6 bases on J, plus 12 bases between the germline ends. The full study reports these points: A later analysis found that TCRs clustered in the first cohort also tended to co-occur in the roughly 120 validation repertoires, with 90% to 95% of cluster scores above 0. It was suggested by the authors that the approach could potentially be generalized to other disease states and immunological phenotypes. Across donors, most TCR sequences were observed very rarely, whereas some public TCRs were present in many individuals. A later analysis lacked HLA typing for the validation cohort, so it scored co-occurrence in that cohort across all 120 repertoires. In vitro tests confirmed that a few of the cytomegalovirus-associated TCR beta chains recognize cytomegalovirus antigens. The study gave a list of over 150 TCR beta chains associated with cytomegalovirus. Cytomegalovirus status was reported to be diagnosed by the classifier with high specificity and sensitivity in both the original and validation cohorts.

The sequenced sample consisted of PBMCs. The receptor's source is a man in his late teens or twenties in good health and CMV-seropositive. The rearrangement combines TRBV6-1 with TRBJ2-1; the D gene cannot be resolved beyond TRBD1 or TRBD2, each matching 5 bases. The CDR3 reads CASSEALGAVNEQFF. The bases read TGTGCCAGCAGTGAAGCGCTCGGGGCAGTCAATGAGCAGTTCTTC.